These T cell receptor beta chains were read from a single sample in a study of cytomegalovirus exposure and HLA in healthy donors. Profiled with immunoSEQ multiplex PCR; TCRdb holds only in-frame clones, not every one. The table includes about 120,000 clones, over 65% detected once. The sample comprised PBMCs. The receptors here all came from a woman aged 40 to 49 in good health and CMV-seropositive. The CDR3 runs from the conserved cysteine through the conserved F or W. D genes are given only for firm matches. Size is omitted from some rows. Given values are once, few, many or a class for expanded clones.

v_call: TRBV5-1; j_call: TRBJ2-5; clone_size: -; d_call: -; cdr3_nt: TGCGCCAGCAGCTCCGGGACACTCCAAGAGACCCAGTACTTC; cdr3_aa: CASSSGTLQETQYF
v_call: TRBV10-3; j_call: TRBJ2-1; clone_size: -; d_call: TRBD1; cdr3_nt: TGTGCCGTAGATCCCGGGACAGGGTTCCATGAGCAGTTCTTC; cdr3_aa: CAVDPGTGFHEQFF
v_call: TRBV5-6; j_call: TRBJ1-5; clone_size: -; d_call: -; cdr3_nt: TGTGCCAGCAGCTTACGGGGGAGCAATCAGCCCCAGCATTTT; cdr3_aa: CASSLRGSNQPQHF
v_call: TRBV7-8; j_call: TRBJ2-1; clone_size: -; d_call: -; cdr3_nt: TGTGCCAGCAGAGAGACCGGGACAACCACCTCTGAGCAGTTCTTC; cdr3_aa: CASRETGTTTSEQFF
v_call: TRBV11-1; j_call: TRBJ2-4; clone_size: -; d_call: TRBD1; cdr3_nt: TGTGCCAGCAGCTTAGGGGGACACAGGGGTGCCAAAAACATTCAGTACTTC; cdr3_aa: CASSLGGHRGAKNIQYF
v_call: TRBV10-3; j_call: TRBJ2-3; clone_size: -; d_call: -; cdr3_nt: TGTGCCATCAGTGAGGGATTTGGAGGGGCGGATACGCAGTATTTT; cdr3_aa: CAISEGFGGADTQYF
v_call: TRBV5-1; j_call: TRBJ2-6; clone_size: -; d_call: -; cdr3_nt: TGCGCCAGCAGCTTTGGCGAGCGTGGGGCCAACGTCCTGACTTTC; cdr3_aa: CASSFGERGANVLTF
v_call: TRBV10-2; j_call: TRBJ1-1; clone_size: -; d_call: -; cdr3_nt: TGCGCCACGAAAGACGGGGTATTCATGAACACTGAAGCTTTCTTT; cdr3_aa: CATKDGVFMNTEAFF
v_call: TRBV19; j_call: TRBJ1-1; clone_size: -; d_call: -; cdr3_nt: TGTGCCAGTAGTGCCAAAATGCAGGCTTTCTTT; cdr3_aa: CASSAKMQAFF
v_call: TRBV21-1; j_call: TRBJ2-7; clone_size: -; d_call: -; cdr3_nt: TGTGCCAGCAGCAAAGGCCCGACGGCTAGCGGGGACCCGAAGAGCTACGAGCAGTACTTC; cdr3_aa: CASSKGPTASGDPKSYEQYF
v_call: TRBV10-3; j_call: TRBJ2-2; clone_size: -; d_call: -; cdr3_nt: TGTGCCATCAGGGTTAGGGGCGGCTCGAACACCGGGGAGCTGTTTTTT; cdr3_aa: CAIRVRGGSNTGELFF
v_call: TRBV7-7; j_call: TRBJ2-5; clone_size: -; d_call: TRBD2; cdr3_nt: TGTGCTAGCAGCTCCCGACTAGCGGGAGGGCTTGATCAGACCCAGTACTTC; cdr3_aa: CASSSRLAGGLDQTQYF
v_call: TRBV15; j_call: TRBJ2-4; clone_size: -; d_call: TRBD1; cdr3_nt: TGTGCCACCAGCAGAGATCGGGACAGGGTTGACATTCAGTACTTC; cdr3_aa: CATSRDRDRVDIQYF
v_call: TRBV7-9; j_call: TRBJ1-2; clone_size: few; d_call: TRBD1; cdr3_nt: TGTGCCAGCAGCTTTGAGGGGGACAGGGACCATGGCTACACCTTC; cdr3_aa: CASSFEGDRDHGYTF
v_call: TRBV19; j_call: TRBJ2-3; clone_size: -; d_call: -; cdr3_nt: TGTGCCAGTACCTTCAGGGGCAGAATAGGTGGAGGTGCAGATACGCAGTATTTT; cdr3_aa: CASTFRGRIGGGADTQYF
v_call: TRBV13; j_call: TRBJ2-7; clone_size: -; d_call: -; cdr3_nt: TGTGCCAGCAGTCACTCCTACGAGCAGTACTTC; cdr3_aa: CASSHSYEQYF
v_call: TRBV19; j_call: TRBJ1-5; clone_size: -; d_call: TRBD1; cdr3_nt: TGTGCCAGTAGTATTCGCCGGGACAGGGGGGTTCAGCCCCAGCATTTT; cdr3_aa: CASSIRRDRGVQPQHF
v_call: TRBV1; j_call: TRBJ2-7; clone_size: -; d_call: -; cdr3_nt: TGCACCAGCAGCCCAGCATCCGAGCGGGAGAGTCGCGAGCAGTACTTC; cdr3_aa: CTSSPASERESREQYF
v_call: TRBV29-1; j_call: TRBJ1-1; clone_size: -; d_call: -; cdr3_nt: TGCAGCGTTGATTCCGTTACTAACACTGAAGCTTTCTTT; cdr3_aa: CSVDSVTNTEAFF
v_call: TRBV5-6; j_call: TRBJ2-7; clone_size: -; d_call: TRBD2; cdr3_nt: TGTGCCAGCAGCAGGCTCGGCGGGGGGGCCAACGAGCAGTACTTC; cdr3_aa: CASSRLGGGANEQYF
v_call: TRBV27; j_call: TRBJ2-2; clone_size: -; d_call: TRBD1; cdr3_nt: TGTGCCAGCAGAGTGGACAGGGCCGCCGGGGAGCTGTTTTTT; cdr3_aa: CASRVDRAAGELFF
v_call: TRBV27; j_call: TRBJ2-7; clone_size: -; d_call: -; cdr3_nt: TGTGCCAGCAGTTTTGCAGATAACTCCTACGAGCAGTACTTC; cdr3_aa: CASSFADNSYEQYF
v_call: TRBV9; j_call: TRBJ1-1; clone_size: -; d_call: TRBD1; cdr3_nt: TGTGCCAGCAGCGTAGGACAGGGGACTGAAGCTTTCTTT; cdr3_aa: CASSVGQGTEAFF
v_call: TRBV6-5; j_call: TRBJ1-2; clone_size: -; d_call: TRBD1; cdr3_nt: TGTGCCAGCAATCCCACAGGGGGATCCTATGGCTACACCTTC; cdr3_aa: CASNPTGGSYGYTF
v_call: TRBV27; j_call: TRBJ1-2; clone_size: once; d_call: TRBD1; cdr3_nt: TGTGCCAGCAGTCCTGGGACAGGGGGCATAGGCTACACCTTC; cdr3_aa: CASSPGTGGIGYTF
v_call: TRBV19; j_call: TRBJ2-7; clone_size: -; d_call: -; cdr3_nt: TGTGCCAGTAGGAGGGAGGCCCTCTCCTACGAGCAGTACTTC; cdr3_aa: CASRREALSYEQYF
v_call: TRBV19; j_call: TRBJ2-3; clone_size: few; d_call: TRBD2; cdr3_nt: TGTGCCAGCTCTAGCGGGACCACAGATACGCAGTATTTT; cdr3_aa: CASSSGTTDTQYF
v_call: TRBV4-1; j_call: TRBJ2-5; clone_size: -; d_call: TRBD2; cdr3_nt: TGCGCCAGCAGCCAAGGAATTACTAGCGGGAGAGAAGAGACCCAGTACTTC; cdr3_aa: CASSQGITSGREETQYF
v_call: TRBV27; j_call: TRBJ2-6; clone_size: -; d_call: -; cdr3_nt: TGTGCCAGCAGTTTACGAGTCTCTGGGGCCAACGTCCTGACTTTC; cdr3_aa: CASSLRVSGANVLTF
v_call: TRBV6-5; j_call: TRBJ2-7; clone_size: -; d_call: -; cdr3_nt: TGTGCCAGCAGTTTGGAAAAAGGACAGCTGTCCTACGAGCAGTACTTC; cdr3_aa: CASSLEKGQLSYEQYF
v_call: TRBV27; j_call: TRBJ2-3; clone_size: -; d_call: TRBD2; cdr3_nt: TGTGCCAGCAGTTTAAAGGGGGGGCTAGCGGGAGCTACAGATACGCAGTATTTT; cdr3_aa: CASSLKGGLAGATDTQYF
v_call: TRBV29-1; j_call: TRBJ1-1; clone_size: -; d_call: -; cdr3_nt: TGCAGCGTTGGCCCCGGGAACACTGAAGCTTTCTTT; cdr3_aa: CSVGPGNTEAFF
v_call: TRBV19; j_call: TRBJ1-2; clone_size: few; d_call: -; cdr3_nt: TGTGCCAGTAGGGGCAGGATCCTTTATGGCTACACCTTC; cdr3_aa: CASRGRILYGYTF
v_call: TRBV9; j_call: TRBJ2-5; clone_size: few; d_call: TRBD1; cdr3_nt: TGTGCCAGCAGCCCCCGGACAGGGTCCCAAGAGACCCAGTACTTC; cdr3_aa: CASSPRTGSQETQYF
v_call: TRBV2; j_call: TRBJ2-3; clone_size: few; d_call: -; cdr3_nt: TGTGCCAGCAGTGAACCCGGGGACTGGAGCACAGATACGCAGTATTTT; cdr3_aa: CASSEPGDWSTDTQYF
v_call: TRBV27; j_call: TRBJ2-7; clone_size: -; d_call: TRBD2; cdr3_nt: TGTGCCAGCAGTCTTCTGGCGGGGGACCCCGAGCAGTACTTC; cdr3_aa: CASSLLAGDPEQYF
v_call: TRBV4-1; j_call: TRBJ2-3; clone_size: -; d_call: TRBD1; cdr3_nt: TGCGCCAGCAGCCTCTCGACCTCAGGGGGCAGGCCAGATACGCAGTATTTT; cdr3_aa: CASSLSTSGGRPDTQYF
v_call: TRBV19; j_call: TRBJ1-5; clone_size: -; d_call: TRBD1; cdr3_nt: TGTGCCAGTAGTACCTTGGACAGGGGCAATCAGCCCCAGCATTTT; cdr3_aa: CASSTLDRGNQPQHF
v_call: TRBV21-1; j_call: TRBJ2-7; clone_size: -; d_call: -; cdr3_nt: TGTGCCAGCAGTAACCGGGACTCCGCCGGGAACGAGCAGTACTTC; cdr3_aa: CASSNRDSAGNEQYF
v_call: TRBV11-2; j_call: TRBJ2-7; clone_size: once; d_call: -; cdr3_nt: TGTGCCAGCAGCTTAGCGGCAGGGAGGTACGAGCAGTACTTC; cdr3_aa: CASSLAAGRYEQYF
v_call: TRBV5-6; j_call: TRBJ2-7; clone_size: -; d_call: TRBD1; cdr3_nt: TGTGCCAGCAGCTTGTTTATGACAGGGAGCTCCTACGAGCAGTACTTC; cdr3_aa: CASSLFMTGSSYEQYF
v_call: TRBV19; j_call: TRBJ2-7; clone_size: -; d_call: TRBD1; cdr3_nt: TGTGCCAGTAGACCGGGACAGGGACTCTACGAGCAGTACTTC; cdr3_aa: CASRPGQGLYEQYF
v_call: TRBV11-2; j_call: TRBJ1-6; clone_size: -; d_call: TRBD1; cdr3_nt: TGTGCCAGCAGCTTAGTAATAGGGACAGGGGATTTTTCACCCCTCCACTTT; cdr3_aa: CASSLVIGTGDFSPLHF
v_call: TRBV6-5; j_call: TRBJ2-2; clone_size: once; d_call: TRBD2; cdr3_nt: TGTGCCAGCGGGACTAGCGGGAACACCGGGGAGCTGTTTTTT; cdr3_aa: CASGTSGNTGELFF
v_call: TRBV6-5; j_call: TRBJ1-2; clone_size: -; d_call: -; cdr3_nt: TGTGCCAGCAGTTACTCCTCGGAGAGCTATGGCTACACCTTC; cdr3_aa: CASSYSSESYGYTF
v_call: TRBV18; j_call: TRBJ2-7; clone_size: -; d_call: TRBD1; cdr3_nt: TGTGCCAGCTCACCCGGACAGGGGAATCGGTACGAGCAGTACTTC; cdr3_aa: CASSPGQGNRYEQYF
v_call: TRBV5-4; j_call: TRBJ2-7; clone_size: -; d_call: TRBD1; cdr3_nt: TGTGCCAGCAGCTTTGGAGGGCAGGGGGCGTACGAGCAGTACTTC; cdr3_aa: CASSFGGQGAYEQYF
v_call: TRBV5-1; j_call: TRBJ1-4; clone_size: -; d_call: TRBD1; cdr3_nt: TGCGCCAGCAGCCCCGGGACAGGGGATGAAAAACTGTTTTTT; cdr3_aa: CASSPGTGDEKLFF
v_call: TRBV5-1; j_call: TRBJ2-3; clone_size: -; d_call: TRBD2; cdr3_nt: TGCGCCAGCAGCTTGGCTAGCGGGGGACGCACAGATACGCAGTATTTT; cdr3_aa: CASSLASGGRTDTQYF
v_call: TRBV19; j_call: TRBJ2-1; clone_size: -; d_call: TRBD2; cdr3_nt: TGTGCCAGTAGTATACTAGCGGGATCTGGTGAGCAGTTCTTC; cdr3_aa: CASSILAGSGEQFF
v_call: TRBV6-1; j_call: TRBJ1-2; clone_size: -; d_call: -; cdr3_nt: TGTGCCAGCAGTGCCCTACAGGGATCTAACTATGGCTACACCTTC; cdr3_aa: CASSALQGSNYGYTF
v_call: TRBV27; j_call: TRBJ1-6; clone_size: -; d_call: -; cdr3_nt: TGTGCCAGCAGGTCGGGGGGCCAATCACCCCTCCACTTT; cdr3_aa: CASRSGGQSPLHF